These T cell receptor beta chains were read from a single sample in a study of shared clonotypes between healthy human individuals. The method was immunoSEQ multiplex PCR; TCRdb's version includes in-frame clones alone and lacks a portion of them. This table has roughly 410,000 clones, around 96% appearing once. Input material: memory CD8+ T cells sorted from blood. The receptors come from a man aged 30 to 45 in good health. CDR3s include the opening cysteine and the closing phenylalanine or tryptophan. A D gene is named only where the DNA matches it firmly. Not all rows give a size; the values are once, few, many and, for expanded clones, a class.

J gene: TRBJ2-2
V gene: TRBV2
D gene: NA
clone size: NA
CDR3 protein: CASKGGGELFF
CDR3 DNA: TGTGCCAGCAAAGGAGGCGGGGAGCTGTTTTTT

J gene: TRBJ1-1
V gene: TRBV6-5
D gene: NA
clone size: NA
CDR3 protein: CASRRPNTEAFF
CDR3 DNA: TGTGCCAGCAGACGGCCGAACACTGAAGCTTTCTTT

J gene: TRBJ2-3
V gene: TRBV7-9
D gene: TRBD2
clone size: NA
CDR3 protein: CASSKSTGTSVASTDTQYF
CDR3 DNA: TGTGCCAGCAGCAAATCGACCGGGACTAGCGTCGCTAGCACAGATACGCAGTATTTT

J gene: TRBJ2-5
V gene: TRBV7-9
D gene: NA
clone size: NA
CDR3 protein: CASRGVNLYQETQYF
CDR3 DNA: TGTGCCAGCAGGGGGGTCAACCTGTACCAAGAGACCCAGTACTTC

J gene: TRBJ1-1
V gene: TRBV30
D gene: NA
clone size: NA
CDR3 protein: CAWNKRGSGTEAFF
CDR3 DNA: TGTGCCTGGAACAAGCGCGGCTCCGGGACTGAAGCTTTCTTT

J gene: TRBJ2-3
V gene: TRBV25-1
D gene: NA
clone size: NA
CDR3 protein: CASSNYGGTQYF
CDR3 DNA: TGTGCCAGCAGTAATTACGGGGGTACGCAGTATTTT

J gene: TRBJ2-2
V gene: TRBV19
D gene: NA
clone size: few
CDR3 protein: CASSLTGELFF
CDR3 DNA: TGTGCCAGTAGTTTAACCGGGGAGCTGTTTTTT

J gene: TRBJ2-1
V gene: TRBV11-3
D gene: TRBD2
clone size: NA
CDR3 protein: CASSSGLAGGKEQFF
CDR3 DNA: TGTGCCAGCAGCTCGGGACTAGCGGGAGGCAAAGAGCAGTTCTTC

J gene: TRBJ2-2
V gene: TRBV29-1
D gene: NA
clone size: NA
CDR3 protein: CSVVVQANTGELFF
CDR3 DNA: TGCAGCGTTGTAGTCCAGGCGAACACCGGGGAGCTGTTTTTT

J gene: TRBJ2-3
V gene: TRBV6-4
D gene: TRBD2
clone size: NA
CDR3 protein: CASSTGTSGTDTQYF
CDR3 DNA: TGTGCCAGCAGTACCGGGACTAGCGGCACAGATACGCAGTATTTT

J gene: TRBJ2-7
V gene: TRBV20-1
D gene: TRBD2
clone size: NA
CDR3 protein: CSGLAGLEQYF
CDR3 DNA: TGCAGTGGGCTAGCGGGGCTCGAGCAGTACTTC

J gene: TRBJ2-7
V gene: TRBV4-1
D gene: TRBD1
clone size: NA
CDR3 protein: CASSQVGRGQNEQYF
CDR3 DNA: TGCGCCAGCAGCCAAGTTGGCAGGGGGCAGAACGAGCAGTACTTC

J gene: TRBJ1-1
V gene: TRBV30
D gene: NA
clone size: NA
CDR3 protein: CAWSVGRGAADAEAFF
CDR3 DNA: TGTGCCTGGAGTGTAGGGAGGGGGGCGGCGGACGCTGAAGCTTTCTTT

J gene: TRBJ1-1
V gene: TRBV2
D gene: NA
clone size: NA
CDR3 protein: CASSDAQGGMNTEAFF
CDR3 DNA: TGTGCCAGCAGTGATGCCCAGGGAGGGATGAACACTGAAGCTTTCTTT

J gene: TRBJ1-1
V gene: TRBV6-1
D gene: NA
clone size: NA
CDR3 protein: CASSVGGNTEAFF
CDR3 DNA: TGTGCCAGCAGTGTAGGGGGTAACACTGAAGCTTTCTTT

J gene: TRBJ1-4
V gene: TRBV28
D gene: NA
clone size: NA
CDR3 protein: CASSFRSFNEKLFF
CDR3 DNA: TGTGCCAGCAGTTTTCGCTCCTTTAATGAAAAACTGTTTTTT

J gene: TRBJ2-3
V gene: TRBV23-1
D gene: NA
clone size: NA
CDR3 protein: CASPRSSTDTQYF
CDR3 DNA: TGCGCCAGCCCCCGTTCCAGCACAGATACGCAGTATTTT

J gene: TRBJ2-1
V gene: TRBV7-9
D gene: NA
clone size: once
CDR3 protein: CASSLVRQGPNEQFF
CDR3 DNA: TGTGCCAGCAGCTTAGTCCGTCAGGGGCCCAATGAGCAGTTCTTC

J gene: TRBJ1-6
V gene: TRBV7-9
D gene: NA
clone size: NA
CDR3 protein: CASSPITGRYNSPLHF
CDR3 DNA: TGTGCCAGCAGCCCCATAACAGGGCGTTATAATTCACCCCTCCACTTT

J gene: TRBJ2-7
V gene: TRBV6-5
D gene: TRBD2
clone size: NA
CDR3 protein: CASSYRGGRAYEQYF
CDR3 DNA: TGTGCCAGCAGTTACCGGGGCGGGAGGGCCTACGAGCAGTACTTC

J gene: TRBJ2-3
V gene: TRBV4-2
D gene: NA
clone size: NA
CDR3 protein: CASSQEWLGLGTPITDTQYF
CDR3 DNA: TGTGCCAGCAGCCAAGAATGGTTGGGGCTAGGGACTCCGATCACAGATACGCAGTATTTT

J gene: TRBJ1-3
V gene: TRBV11-2
D gene: NA
clone size: NA
CDR3 protein: CASSSGNTIYF
CDR3 DNA: TGTGCCAGCAGTTCGGGAAACACCATATATTTT

J gene: TRBJ2-5
V gene: TRBV19
D gene: NA
clone size: once
CDR3 protein: CASSIAWGRETQYF
CDR3 DNA: TGTGCCAGTAGTATAGCCTGGGGGCGAGAGACCCAGTACTTC

J gene: TRBJ2-6
V gene: TRBV7-9
D gene: NA
clone size: NA
CDR3 protein: CASSPDGGANVLTF
CDR3 DNA: TGTGCCAGCAGTCCCGACGGTGGGGCCAACGTCCTGACTTTC

J gene: TRBJ1-2
V gene: TRBV5-8
D gene: NA
clone size: once
CDR3 protein: CASSLWVRSLYGYTF
CDR3 DNA: TGTGCCAGCAGCTTGTGGGTCAGATCCCTCTATGGCTACACCTTC

J gene: TRBJ2-7
V gene: TRBV10-3
D gene: NA
clone size: NA
CDR3 protein: CAISESSGRQPSYEQYF
CDR3 DNA: TGTGCCATCAGTGAGTCGAGTGGCAGGCAACCCTCCTACGAGCAGTACTTC

J gene: TRBJ1-2
V gene: TRBV29-1
D gene: TRBD1
clone size: NA
CDR3 protein: CSATRDRGLHKGYTF
CDR3 DNA: TGCAGCGCCACTCGGGACAGAGGTCTACATAAGGGCTACACCTTC

J gene: TRBJ1-1
V gene: TRBV4-1
D gene: NA
clone size: once
CDR3 protein: CASSQEPNTEAFF
CDR3 DNA: TGCGCCAGCAGCCAAGAACCGAACACTGAAGCTTTCTTT